This T cell receptor beta chain was found in a study of identical twins. This clonotype has only a few counts. Using its own MiXCR run on the 5' RACE reads, TCRdb lists one record per CDR3 protein. The sample carries roughly 500,000 distinct CDR3 sequences, roughly 21% recorded once. The CDR3 spans 14 residues. Germline CDR1 reads MNHNS; CDR2 reads SASEGT. Trimming removed 6 bases from V and 7 bases from J, with 15 bases in between. These same records also appear under a second study, on T cells expressing NK-cell markers. This second study notes: In several experiments, sorting was confined to alpha-beta TCR T cells through use of an anti-gamma-delta TCR antibody. In a group of five to seven donors, dominant NKG2C+ clonotypes represented 1.0-7.0% of CD8+ T cells.

The TCR comes from a woman younger than 35 in good health. The chain couples TRBV6-1 to TRBJ2-2; no definite D call. The sequenced material came from CD4+ T cells sorted from blood. The CDR3, as DNA: TGTGCCAGCAGCCCCGAGCGCCTCATCGGGGAGCTGTTTTTT. Amino acids: CASSPERLIGELFF.